The 17 T cell receptor beta chains below come from one sample, sequenced in a study of CD8 T cells in Susac syndrome. Reverse transcription of roughly 0.5 to 1 ug RNA was carried out with random hexamers. TCRdb re-derived calls from the immunoSEQ multiplex PCR reads in MiXCR, one entry per CDR3 protein. This repertoire shows roughly 200,000 distinct CDR3 sequences, around 95% found once; its top ten account for approximately 0.075%. Sequences were obtained from CD4+ T cells from PBMCs. These receptors were obtained from a human donor with multiple sclerosis.

This chain joins TRBV25-1 and TRBJ1-4; a possible D gene is TRBD1 (6 bases). V dropped 6 bases and J dropped 5 bases, with 13 bases sitting between them. Germline-derived CDR1 and CDR2 are MGHDK and SYGVNS. The CDR3 extends over 14 amino acids. DNA of the CDR3: TGTGCCAGCAGGTTCGGGACACCGAATGAAAAACTGTTTTTT. Translated: CASRFGTPNEKLFF.

This chain joins TRBV9 and TRBJ2-1; 8 positions match TRBD2. V shed 0 bases and J 6 bases; nucleotides not matched to a gene: 5. CDR1 is SGDLS, CDR2 YYNGEE, per germline. The CDR3 loop spans 15 amino acids. The CDR3 DNA reads as TGTGCCAGCAGCGTAGGCGGGGGGCCCGCCAATGAGCAGTTCTTC. Its protein product is CASSVGGGPANEQFF.

The V gene is TRBV6-5, the J gene TRBJ1-1; perhaps TRBD1 as D (5 bases). The V gene's germline CDR1 is MNHEY and CDR2 SVGAGI. The V gene lost 6 bases and the J gene lost 1 base, with 9 bases spanning the gap. This CDR3 spans 13 amino acids. DNA of the CDR3: TGTGCCAGCAGCCGTACAGGGAACACTGAAGCTTTCTTT. Its protein is CASSRTGNTEAFF.

The chain is built from TRBV2 and TRBJ1-1; D is unclear. CDR3 length: 15 residues. CDR1 and CDR2 from the germline V gene are SNHLY and FYNNEI. V gave up 7 bases and J gave up 4 bases, with 19 bases separating them. Written as DNA, the CDR3 is TGTGCCAGCACATTCAACCCTTCAGGAAGCACTGAAGCTTTCTTT. This translates into CASTFNPSGSTEAFF.

The chain employs TRBV3-1 and TRBJ1-2; D possibly corresponds to TRBD1 (5 bases). This CDR3 region has 14 residues. CDR1 is LGHDT, CDR2 YNNKEL, per germline (reference sequence). Trimming took off 0 bases at V and 4 bases at J, with 9 bases between the two ends. For the CDR3, the DNA is TGTGCCAGCAGCCAAGACGTGGACACCTATGGCTACACCTTC. This encodes CASSQDVDTYGYTF.

The chain couples TRBV25-1 to TRBJ1-5, with TRBD1 matching over 7 bases. The trim removed 3 bases at V and 5 bases at J, leaving 10 bases unmatched. Germline V CDR1 and CDR2: MGHDK, SYGVNS. The CDR3 sequence is 16 residues long. The CDR3 is CASSEGTADFHQPQHF. CDR3 nucleotide sequence: TGTGCCAGCAGTGAGGGGACAGCGGACTTCCATCAGCCCCAGCATTTT. The variable domain in full, completed from reference TRBV25-1 and TRBJ1-5, reads EADIYQTPRYLVIGTGKKITLECSQTMGHDKMYWYQQDPGMELHLIHYSYGVNSTEKGDLSSESTVSRIRTEHFPLTLESARPSHTSQYLCASSEGTADFHQPQHFGDGTRLSIL.

The chain employs TRBV3-1 and TRBJ2-2, with D possibly called TRBD1 or TRBD2 (5 bases each). This CDR3 is 14 amino acids long. The germline V and J ends were trimmed by 7 bases and 2 bases, with 11 bases remaining between them. Germline V gene sequence: CDR1 LGHDT, CDR2 YNNKEL (reference sequence). CDR3 sequence (DNA): TGTGCCAGCAACTCGGGACCCAACACCGGGGAGCTGTTTTTT. Translated: CASNSGPNTGELFF.

The V gene is TRBV24-1, the J gene TRBJ2-1; the D gene is possibly TRBD2 (5 bases). V was clipped by 1 base and J by 4 bases, with 16 bases between them. There are 17 residues in the CDR3. Germline lookup yields CDR1 KGHDR and CDR2 SFDVKD. CDR3 in DNA: TGTGCCACCAGTGATTTAGCGCTCGGGCGGGTGTACAATGAGCAGTTCTTC. The encoded protein is CATSDLALGRVYNEQFF.

The rearrangement links TRBV12-3 or TRBV12-4 to TRBJ1-1; D unclear. CDR3 length equals 14 residues. Trimming removed 5 bases from V and 6 bases from J, with 16 bases in between. DNA of the CDR3: TGTGCCAGCAGTGAAGACCCGGGCGGGGCTGAAGCTTTCTTT. This encodes CASSEDPGGAEAFF.

The rearrangement links TRBV12-5 to TRBJ2-3; 8 bases fit TRBD2. Germline CDR1 is LGHNT and CDR2 is FRNRAP. V lost 7 bases to trimming and J lost 2 bases; unmatched junction nucleotides: 8. This CDR3 region has 15 residues. The CDR3 DNA reads TGTGCTAGTGAAAGGCGGGGGGCGCTCACAGATACGCAGTATTTT. Translation gives CASERRGALTDTQYF. The full variable domain, rest sourced from reference TRBV12-5 and TRBJ2-3, is DARVTQTPRHKVTEMGQEVTMRCQPILGHNTVFWYRQTMMQGLELLAYFRNRAPLDDSGMPKDRFSAEMPDATLATLKIQPSEPRDSAVYFCASERRGALTDTQYFGPGTRLTVL.

The chain joins TRBV10-3 to TRBJ2-3; 9 nucleotides match TRBD2. V lost 3 bases to trimming and J lost 2 bases; unmatched junction nucleotides: 6. CDR1 and CDR2 (germline): ENHRY, SYGVKD. CDR3 length equals 16 residues. This CDR3 is CAISEISGGSTDTQYF. For the CDR3, the DNA is TGTGCCATCAGTGAAATTAGCGGGGGATCCACAGATACGCAGTATTTT.

The chain uses TRBV20-1 and TRBJ1-1; D remains ambiguous. Germline V CDR1 and CDR2: DFQATT, SNEGSKA (reference sequence). CDR3 length: 12 amino acids. Trimming pared 2 bases from V and 5 bases from J, leaving 9 bases between. The CDR3 reads CSARPPGTEAFF. CDR3 DNA: TGCAGTGCTAGACCCCCAGGTACTGAAGCTTTCTTT.

This clonotype was seen a single time. The rearrangement joins TRBV3-1 to TRBJ2-3, with D possibly TRBD1 on 5 matching bases. Germline V gene sequence: CDR1 LGHDT, CDR2 YNNKEL (reference sequence). Trimming shortened V by 2 bases and J by 0 bases, and 6 bases separated the two germline ends. The CDR3 loop spans 14 amino acids. The CDR3 DNA reads TGTGCCAGCAGCCAAAGGGGAAGCACAGATACGCAGTATTTT. As protein: CASSQRGSTDTQYF.

V is TRBV7-2 and J is TRBJ2-1, with D perhaps being TRBD1 or TRBD2 (5 bases each). Trimming took off 4 bases at V and 11 bases at J, with 9 bases between the two ends. This CDR3 comprises 11 residues. The germline gives CDR1 SGHTA, CDR2 FQGNSA. The CDR3 protein is CASSYRDQQFF. The DNA for the CDR3 is TGTGCCAGCAGCTACCGGGACCAGCAGTTCTTC.

V and J are TRBV20-1 and TRBJ2-7, with D perhaps being TRBD1 or TRBD2 (5 bases each). Germline lookup yields CDR1 DFQATT and CDR2 SNEGSKA (reference sequence). There are 15 residues in the CDR3. Between the trimmed V and J ends, which lost 0 bases and 9 bases, there was a span of 21 bases. As DNA, the CDR3 is TGCAGTGCTAGAGATCCCGGGACCGGACCTACGGGGCAGTACTTC. Residues: CSARDPGTGPTGQYF.

This chain connects TRBV9 to TRBJ2-1, with 9 bases lining up with TRBD2. This CDR3 has 15 amino acids. Germline V gives CDR1 SGDLS, CDR2 YYNGEE. V shed 0 bases and J 3 bases; nucleotides not matched to a gene: 1. CDR3 sequence: CASSVGAGGYNEQFF. In nucleotides, the CDR3 is TGTGCCAGCAGCGTAGGAGCGGGGGGCTACAATGAGCAGTTCTTC.

This CDR3 reads CSAPRGQGDSPLHF. CDR3 DNA: TGCAGTGCCCCCCGGGGACAGGGGGATTCACCCCTCCACTTT. The V call is TRBV20-1, the J call TRBJ1-6; 11 bases are shared with TRBD1. The CDR3 has 14 residues. With 6 bases clipped from V and 8 bases from J, the junction kept 6 bases outside the gene matches. Germline loops: CDR1 DFQATT, CDR2 SNEGSKA (reference sequence).